This T cell receptor (beta chain) was sequenced for a study of shared clonotypes between healthy human individuals. Naive CD8 cells lacked CD45RO and underwent positive selection for CCR7, leaving out terminally differentiated effector memory CD45RA+ cells. Points on this clone: As yet, its antigen is unknown.

Regarding the study as a whole: Blood was the only sampled material, and tissue repertoires likely differ.

Here immunoSEQ multiplex PCR was the method, and the copy in TCRdb shows in-frame clones only, minus some. The repertoire includes around 1.9 million clones, around 95% of them detected once, and about 1.6% sits in the top ten. Germline CDR1 reads MNHEY; CDR2 reads SMNVEV (reference sequence). Trimming took 5 bases from V and 4 from J, leaving 14 bases between them. CDR3 length: 14 residues. The sample was naive CD8+ T cells from PBMCs. The receptor's source is a young man in good health. Some clones in this sample may be carry-over from other donors' samples. V usage is TRBV27 and J usage is TRBJ1-2, with D perhaps TRBD1 (6 bases). This chain's CDR3 is CASSPGAAFYGYTF. CDR3 coding DNA: TGTGCCAGCAGTCCAGGGGCGGCCTTCTATGGCTACACCTTC.